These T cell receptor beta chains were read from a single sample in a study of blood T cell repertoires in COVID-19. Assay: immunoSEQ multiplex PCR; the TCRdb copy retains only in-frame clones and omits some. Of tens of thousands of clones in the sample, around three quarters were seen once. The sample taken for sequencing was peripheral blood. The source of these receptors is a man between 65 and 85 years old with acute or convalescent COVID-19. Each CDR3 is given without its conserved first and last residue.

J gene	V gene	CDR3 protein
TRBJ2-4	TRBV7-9	ASSLVETGRKYIQY
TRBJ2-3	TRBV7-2	ASSLALGTDTQY
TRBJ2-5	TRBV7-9	ASSLVTSGHDEDQETQY
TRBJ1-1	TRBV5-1	ASSSIRDTGFSNTEAF
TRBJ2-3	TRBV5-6	ASSFVRDTQY
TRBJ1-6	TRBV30	AWSSGLAENSPLH
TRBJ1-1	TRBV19	ASKIKAGNTEAF
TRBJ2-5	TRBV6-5	ASSYTAGGPQETQY
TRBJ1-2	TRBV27	ASSPQGHGYT
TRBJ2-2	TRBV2	ASSSTSGSEGTGELF
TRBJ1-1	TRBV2	ARGGGTEAF
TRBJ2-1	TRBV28	ASSSPNEQF
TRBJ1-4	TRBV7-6	ASSLSATNEKLF
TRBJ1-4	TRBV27	ARGKLF
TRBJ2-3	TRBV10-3	AIRGGTSTDTQY
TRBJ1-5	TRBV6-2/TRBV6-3	ASSPNFKGQGQPQH
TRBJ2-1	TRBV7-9	ASSQETSGSTMSYNEQF
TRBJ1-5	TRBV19	ASSIKGAGQPQH
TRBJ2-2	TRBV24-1	ATSDPRDRGLNTGELF
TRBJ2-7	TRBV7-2	ARGGPGVPEQY
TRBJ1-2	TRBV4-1	ASSQDYGDYYGYT
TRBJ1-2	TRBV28	ASRSPGGNYGYT
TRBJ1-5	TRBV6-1	ASSEASRGQPQH
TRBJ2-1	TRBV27	ASSPITSRAEQF
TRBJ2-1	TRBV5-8	ASSRRLGQVNNEQF
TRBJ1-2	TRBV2	ASSEATGSYGYT
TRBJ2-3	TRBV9	ASSGGVYRTDTQY
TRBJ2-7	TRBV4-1	ASSQEPHRQYEQY
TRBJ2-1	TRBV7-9	ASSLVQGAPYNEQF
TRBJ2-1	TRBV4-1	ASSQTDTYNEQF
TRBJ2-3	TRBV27	ASSLKPGLTDTQY
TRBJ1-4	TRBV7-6	ASSRQADNEKLF
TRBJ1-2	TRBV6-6	ASTLAPAYGYT
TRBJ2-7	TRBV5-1	ASSSSGTNSYEQY
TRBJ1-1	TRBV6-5	ASSSPGARNTEAF
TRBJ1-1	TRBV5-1	ASSLGRGVLGEAF
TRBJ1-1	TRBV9	ASSVIGGNTEAF